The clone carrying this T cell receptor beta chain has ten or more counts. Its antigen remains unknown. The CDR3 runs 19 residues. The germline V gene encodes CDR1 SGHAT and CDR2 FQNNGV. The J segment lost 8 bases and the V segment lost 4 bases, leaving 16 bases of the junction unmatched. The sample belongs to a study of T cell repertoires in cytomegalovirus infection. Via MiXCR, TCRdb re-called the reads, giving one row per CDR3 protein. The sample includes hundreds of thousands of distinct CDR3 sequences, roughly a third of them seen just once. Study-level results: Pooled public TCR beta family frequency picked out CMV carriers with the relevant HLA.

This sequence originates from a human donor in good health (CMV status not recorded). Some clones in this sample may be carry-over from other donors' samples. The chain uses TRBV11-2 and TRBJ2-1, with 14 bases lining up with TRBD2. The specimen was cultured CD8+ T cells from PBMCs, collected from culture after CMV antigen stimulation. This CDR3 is CASSWGLAGAGVIQDEQFF. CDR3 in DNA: TGTGCCAGCAGCTGGGGACTAGCGGGGGCGGGCGTAATTCAAGATGAGCAGTTCTTC.